A selection of T cell receptor beta chains follows, all from one sample in a study of CD8+ T cells in alopecia areata. Assay used: immunoSEQ multiplex PCR; TCRdb lists only in-frame clones, some missing. The sample holds a few hundred thousand clones, approximately 72% seen once. The sample in question was CD4+ T cells sorted from blood, obtained at approximately week 42, from a patient treated with tofacitinib. The origin of the receptors is a human donor with alopecia areata. CDR3s include the opening cysteine and the closing phenylalanine or tryptophan. Fields, in order: D gene, V gene, J gene, clone size, CDR3 DNA, CDR3 protein. D genes are given only for firm matches. Clone size is shown for a subset of rows, as once, few, many or a class of expanded clone.

.,TRBV4-1,TRBJ1-2,.,TGCGCCAGCAGCCAAGATCAAGGCGGGGCTACATATGGCTACACCTTC,CASSQDQGGATYGYTF
TRBD2,TRBV29-1,TRBJ2-3,.,TGCAGCGCGGCTAGCGGGGGATCCACAGATACGCAGTATTTT,CSAASGGSTDTQYF
.,TRBV29-1,TRBJ2-4,.,TGCAGCGTTGTATTAGGGGGAGCCAAAATCATTCAGTACTTC,CSVVLGGAKIIQYF
.,TRBV5-1,TRBJ2-2,.,TGCGCCAGCAGCCCCGGAAGGAACACCGGGGAGCTGTTTTTT,CASSPGRNTGELFF
.,TRBV10-3,TRBJ1-6,.,TGTGCCATCAGTCCGGACGGTAATTCACCCCTCCACTTT,CAISPDGNSPLHF
.,TRBV29-1,TRBJ1-1,.,TGCAGCGTTGTCCGGACGGGTAGGGAAGCTTTCTTT,CSVVRTGREAFF
.,TRBV30,TRBJ1-5,.,TGTATTCCTCTTGGTCCCACCAATCAGCCCCAGCATTTT,CIPLGPTNQPQHF
TRBD1,TRBV2,TRBJ2-4,.,TGTGCCAGCAGTGGACAGGGTGAGAACATTCAGTACTTC,CASSGQGENIQYF
.,TRBV28,TRBJ1-5,few,TGTGCCAGCAGAATAGGGACATTAACTTCGAGTCAGCCCCAGCATTTT,CASRIGTLTSSQPQHF
TRBD1,TRBV9,TRBJ2-3,.,TGTGCCAGCAGCGTAGTGCCGACAGGGGGACCCACAGATACGCAGTATTTT,CASSVVPTGGPTDTQYF
.,TRBV30,TRBJ1-1,few,TGTGCCTGGAGTGGTGTGAACACTGAAGCTTTCTTT,CAWSGVNTEAFF
.,TRBV30,TRBJ1-1,.,TGTGCCTGGAGTGGGAACAGGAACACTGAAGCTTTCTTT,CAWSGNRNTEAFF
.,TRBV18,TRBJ1-2,.,TGTGCCAGCTCACGACTGGTGCGGGGCTACACCTTC,CASSRLVRGYTF
.,TRBV9,TRBJ2-2,.,TGTGCCAGCACCGGACCCCGGGACTCCACCGGGGAGCTGTTTTTT,CASTGPRDSTGELFF
.,TRBV7-3,TRBJ2-2,.,TGTGCCAGCAGCTTAAACAGAAACACCGGGGAGCTGTTTTTT,CASSLNRNTGELFF
.,TRBV9,TRBJ1-1,.,TGTGCCAGCAGCGTAGACCAAAACACTGAAGCTTTCTTT,CASSVDQNTEAFF
.,TRBV29-1,TRBJ1-1,.,TGCAGCGTTGGTTTACAGATGAACACTGAAGCTTTCTTT,CSVGLQMNTEAFF
TRBD1,TRBV29-1,TRBJ2-2,.,TGCAGCGCCAAAAGGACAGGGACCCCTAACACCGGGGAGCTGTTTTTT,CSAKRTGTPNTGELFF
TRBD2,TRBV7-2,TRBJ2-1,.,TGTGCCAGCAGCTTAGGGGATAGCGGGGGGCTGAATGAGCAGTTCTTC,CASSLGDSGGLNEQFF
.,TRBV12-5,TRBJ1-5,.,TGTGCTAGTGGTTTGGTCAATCAGCCCCAGCATTTT,CASGLVNQPQHF
TRBD1,TRBV19,TRBJ1-1,.,TGTGCCACGAGGCCAGGGGGCGGCACTGAAGCTTTCTTT,CATRPGGGTEAFF
.,TRBV6-5,TRBJ1-3,.,TGTGCCAGCAGTTACAGGGATGGAAACACCATATATTTT,CASSYRDGNTIYF
.,TRBV6-1,TRBJ1-2,once,TGTGCCAGCAGTGAAGGAAAGGACTATGGCTACACCTTC,CASSEGKDYGYTF
TRBD1,TRBV7-9,TRBJ1-1,.,TGTGCCAGCAGCACAGGGGGCCGCGGGAACACTGAAGCTTTCTTT,CASSTGGRGNTEAFF
.,TRBV7-2,TRBJ2-3,.,TGTGCCAGCAGCCCTCAAGGGACAACTAGCACAGATACGCAGTATTTT,CASSPQGTTSTDTQYF
.,TRBV4-3,TRBJ1-1,.,TGCGCCAGCAGCCAAGATTATATGGGAGGGAGCACTGAAGCTTTCTTT,CASSQDYMGGSTEAFF
.,TRBV25-1,TRBJ1-4,.,TGTGCCAGCAGCCCGCGGAGCGGGGCAACTAATGAAAAACTGTTTTTT,CASSPRSGATNEKLFF
TRBD2,TRBV18,TRBJ2-1,.,TGTGCCAGCTCACCTGTTACTAGCGGGGGCCATACGGGCAATGAGCAGTTCTTC,CASSPVTSGGHTGNEQFF
.,TRBV28,TRBJ2-1,few,TGTGCCAGCAGCCCTGTAAAGGTTGGGCAGTTCTTC,CASSPVKVGQFF
.,TRBV29-1,TRBJ1-1,.,TGCAGCGTCCGAGACAGTTACACTGAAGCTTTCTTT,CSVRDSYTEAFF
TRBD1,TRBV29-1,TRBJ2-3,.,TGCAGCGTTGAAGACAGGGGGCTCACAGATACGCAGTATTTT,CSVEDRGLTDTQYF
.,TRBV30,TRBJ1-4,.,TGTGCCTGGAGTGTAGGTGGGCCCGAAAAACTGTTTTTT,CAWSVGGPEKLFF
.,TRBV6-6,TRBJ2-5,.,TGTGCCAGCAGTTACGTGGCGGGGAGTTTCCAAGAGACCCAGTACTTC,CASSYVAGSFQETQYF
.,TRBV29-1,TRBJ1-4,.,TGCAGCGTTGAGGTTTCGGCTAATGAAAAACTGTTTTTT,CSVEVSANEKLFF
.,TRBV27,TRBJ2-1,once,TGTGCCAGCAGTTTAGGGGGGTTTGGTGAGCAGTTCTTC,CASSLGGFGEQFF
TRBD2,TRBV27,TRBJ2-7,.,TGTGCCAGCAGTTTCTCCACTAGCGGACTTCCCTACGAGCAGTACTTC,CASSFSTSGLPYEQYF
.,TRBV14,TRBJ1-6,few,TGTGCCAGCAGCCAAGCCGACCATTCACCCCTCCACTTT,CASSQADHSPLHF
TRBD1,TRBV5-1,TRBJ1-2,.,TGCGCCAGCAGCCCGGAGGACAGGGGGGGCTATGGCTACACCTTC,CASSPEDRGGYGYTF